The 22 T cell receptor beta chains below come from one sample, sequenced in a study of blood T cell repertoires in COVID-19. Using immunoSEQ multiplex PCR, the repertoire was profiled, and TCRdb retains in-frame clones only, with some absent. The table shows under 250,000 clones, with 86% occurring only once. Sequenced material: peripheral blood. These receptors originate from a man aged 80 or over with acute or convalescent COVID-19.

This clone was seen just once. The V call is TRBV4-3, the J call TRBJ2-1; a weak D match, TRBD1 (6 bases). The CDR3 length is 16 residues. V was cut by 0 bases and J by 2 bases, with 11 bases left in between. In germline, CDR1 is LGHNA, CDR2 YSLEER. In DNA form, the CDR3 reads TGCGCCAGCAGCCAAGAGGCCAGGGGAGCCTACAATGAGCAGTTCTTC. Its protein product is CASSQEARGAYNEQFF.

The chain joins TRBV19 to TRBJ1-5; tentatively, D is TRBD1 (6 bases). V lost 6 bases to trimming and J lost 4 bases, with 10 bases between them. The CDR3 spans 13 residues. Germline V gene data show CDR1 as LNHDA and CDR2 as SQIVND (reference sequence). The CDR3 reads CASRDSLNQPQHF. CDR3 DNA: TGTGCCAGTAGGGACAGCCTAAATCAGCCCCAGCATTTT.

The chain recombines TRBV19 with TRBJ1-2, with TRBD1 matching 10 bases. This CDR3 is 16 amino acids long. V was clipped by 4 bases and J by 5 bases; unmatched bases: 10. Looked up from germline, CDR1 is LNHDA and CDR2 is SQIVND (reference sequence). In nucleotides, the CDR3 is TGTGCCAGTAGTACACGACAGGGGGCCGACACTTATGGCTACACCTTC. This sequence encodes CASSTRQGADTYGYTF.

The chain joins TRBV12-3 or TRBV12-4 to TRBJ1-1; 10 bases map to TRBD1. CDR3 size: 13 residues. The junction had 1 base not matched to a gene; V was cut back by 9 bases and J by 0 bases. The CDR3 here is CASGTGVNTEAFF. CDR3 DNA sequence: TGTGCCAGTGGGACAGGGGTGAACACTGAAGCTTTCTTT.

This chain joins TRBV11-1 and TRBJ2-1; D may be TRBD2 (6 bases). The length of the CDR3 is 16 residues. V was cut by 5 bases and J by 0 bases, with 14 bases left in between. CDR1 is SGHAT, CDR2 FQDESV, per germline (reference sequence). The CDR3 DNA is TGTGCCAGCAGCGCCCGGAGGGATTCCTCCTACAATGAGCAGTTCTTC. Amino acids: CASSARRDSSYNEQFF. The variable domain in full, with the rest retrieved from reference TRBV11-1 and TRBJ2-1, is EAEVAQSPRYKITEKSQAVAFWCDPISGHATLYWYRQILGQGPELLVQFQDESVVDDSQLPKDRFSAERLKGVDSTLKIQPAELGDSAMYLCASSARRDSSYNEQFFGPGTRLTVL.

The gene calls are TRBV7-2 and TRBJ1-2; 10 bases match TRBD1. V lost 5 bases to trimming and J lost 7 bases; unmatched junction nucleotides: 13. From germline, CDR1 is SGHTA and CDR2 FQGNSA. CDR3 length: 16 residues. CDR3 nucleotides: TGTGCCAGCAGCAGAGACAGGGGGCCCCTGGGATCTGGCTACACCTTC. Amino acid sequence: CASSRDRGPLGSGYTF.

This rearrangement joins TRBV3-1 (or the pseudogene TRBV3-2) to TRBJ2-1, with D possibly TRBD2 on 6 matching bases. Trimming stripped 4 bases from V and 3 bases from J, with 7 bases between. The CDR3 sequence is 13 residues long. Germline CDR1 and CDR2: LGHDT and YNNKEL (reference sequence). In nucleotides, the CDR3 is TGTGCCAGCAGCCGTAGCGGCTACAATGAGCAGTTCTTC. As protein: CASSRSGYNEQFF.

This clone was counted once. The chain couples TRBV3-1 (or the pseudogene TRBV3-2) to TRBJ2-5; D is perhaps TRBD2 (6 bases). Germline CDR1 is LGHDT and CDR2 is YNNKEL (reference sequence). Trimming left V 4 bases short and J 2 bases short, with 14 bases between. There are 15 residues in the CDR3. This CDR3 reads CASSPRREPQETQYF. The CDR3, as DNA: TGTGCCAGCAGCCCGCGCCGGGAGCCACAAGAGACCCAGTACTTC.

The V gene is TRBV5-1, the J gene TRBJ2-5; D is unresolved. Germline V CDR1 and CDR2: SGHRS, YFSETQ. V lost 5 bases to trimming and J lost 1 base, with 9 bases between them. The CDR3 spans 13 residues. CDR3 loop: CASRISPQETQYF. The CDR3, as DNA: TGCGCCAGCAGGATAAGCCCCCAAGAGACCCAGTACTTC.

This chain links TRBV10-3 with TRBJ2-2; D perhaps matches TRBD2 (5 bases). Germline V gene lookup returns CDR1 ENHRY and CDR2 SYGVKD. The CDR3 sequence is 14 residues long. The V end lost 4 bases, the J end lost 6 bases, and 12 bases lay between the germline ends. CDR3 in amino acids: CAISGTGASGELFF. For the CDR3, the DNA is TGTGCCATCAGTGGGACTGGCGCATCCGGGGAGCTGTTTTTT.

The V and J genes are TRBV18 and TRBJ2-7, with 8 positions matching TRBD1. Per the germline V gene, CDR1 is KGHSH and CDR2 is LQKENI. The V and J ends lost 0 bases and 2 bases, in that order; junction bases with no gene match: 3. The CDR3 loop spans 15 amino acids. The CDR3 DNA follows: TGTGCCAGCTCACCACCGAACAGGGGGGCCTACGAGCAGTACTTC. Translating gives CASSPPNRGAYEQYF.

A single count supports this clone. V usage is TRBV25-1 and J usage is TRBJ1-2, with 10 bases identical to TRBD1. The CDR3 is 14 residues long. Germline V gene sequence: CDR1 MGHDK, CDR2 SYGVNS. J lost 5 bases, V lost 7 bases, and 7 bases had no gene match. The CDR3 protein is CASTRQGAEYGYTF. For the CDR3, the DNA is TGTGCCAGCACAAGACAGGGGGCGGAATATGGCTACACCTTC.

This chain uses TRBV28 with TRBJ1-2; D perhaps matches TRBD1 (6 bases). Germline values: CDR1 MDHEN, CDR2 SYDVKM. CDR3 length: 12 residues. V lost 7 bases, J lost 4 bases, and 10 bases lay in between. The CDR3 is CASTRGIYGYTF. CDR3 in DNA: TGTGCCAGCACAAGGGGGATCTATGGCTACACCTTC.

J is TRBJ1-5 and V is TRBV7-2, with 9 bases matching TRBD1. The CDR3 covers 14 residues. Germline trimming cut 6 bases from V and 6 bases from J; bases unmatched to any gene: 6. Per the germline V gene, CDR1 is SGHTA and CDR2 is FQGNSA. The CDR3 DNA reads as TGTGCCAGCAGTGGGACAGGGCAAGGTCAGCCCCAGCATTTT. It yields the protein CASSGTGQGQPQHF.

The V gene is TRBV3-1 (or the pseudogene TRBV3-2), the J gene TRBJ1-1; 9 nucleotides line up with TRBD1. V was clipped by 4 bases and J by 2 bases; unmatched bases: 5. The CDR3 runs 15 residues. Germline V gene sequence: CDR1 LGHDT, CDR2 YNNKEL (reference sequence). The CDR3 coding sequence is TGTGCCAGCAGCCCACAGGGGGCGGTCAACACTGAAGCTTTCTTT. Protein sequence: CASSPQGAVNTEAFF.

The CDR3 nucleotides read TGTGCCGGGGGGATGGAACTGGGTACTGGAAACACCATATATTTT. As protein: CAGGMELGTGNTIYF. This chain joins TRBV6-5 and TRBJ1-3, with D possibly TRBD1 on 5 matching bases. This CDR3 comprises 15 residues. V shed 11 bases and J shed 2 bases, with 19 bases lying between them. CDR1 and CDR2 from the germline V gene are MNHEY and SVGAGI.

The rearrangement joins TRBV11-2 to TRBJ2-7; D might be TRBD2 (6 bases). Per germline, CDR1 SGHAT and CDR2 FQNNGV. V was pared by 4 bases and J by 7 bases, with 11 bases between. This CDR3 comprises 12 residues. The CDR3 spells CASSSGGREQYF. CDR3 bases: TGTGCCAGCAGCTCCGGGGGAAGAGAGCAGTACTTC.

V usage is TRBV5-1 and J usage is TRBJ1-1, with 7 bases fitting TRBD1. The germline V gene has CDR1 SGHRS and CDR2 YFSETQ. V lost 0 bases to trimming and J lost 7 bases; unmatched junction nucleotides: 6. The CDR3 has 14 residues. For the CDR3, the DNA is TGCGCCAGCAGCTTGGGAGGGGGCATGGATGAAGCTTTCTTT. Encoded protein: CASSLGGGMDEAFF. Full variable domain (remainder filled in from reference TRBV5-1 and TRBJ1-1): KAGVTQTPRYLIKTRGQQVTLSCSPISGHRSVSWYQQTPGQGLQFLFEYFSETQRNKGNFPGRFSGRQFSNSRSEMNVSTLELGDSALYLCASSLGGGMDEAFFGQGTRLTVV.

This clone was seen once. Within the sample, other DNA sequences also encode this same CDR3. The chain couples TRBV2 to TRBJ2-7, with 10 nucleotides matching TRBD1. The CDR3 spans 14 residues. J was trimmed by 1 base and V by 5 bases; bases with no gene match: 2. Germline V gene sequence: CDR1 SNHLY, CDR2 FYNNEI. CDR3: CASSPDRGSYEQYF. CDR3 in DNA: TGTGCCAGCAGTCCGGACAGGGGGTCCTACGAGCAGTACTTC.

The chain joins TRBV24-1 to TRBJ2-1; D is unresolved. V dropped 7 bases and J dropped 4 bases, with 7 bases sitting between them. Looked up from germline, CDR1 is KGHDR and CDR2 is SFDVKD. This CDR3 has 12 residues. This chain's CDR3 is CATRGSYNEQFF. In nucleotides, the CDR3 is TGTGCCACCAGGGGCTCTTACAATGAGCAGTTCTTC.

The chain joins TRBV7-2 to TRBJ1-2; D call uncertain. V dropped 1 base and J dropped 4 bases, with 10 bases sitting between them. The length of the CDR3 is 14 residues. Germline CDR1 is SGHTA and CDR2 is FQGNSA. CDR3 protein: CASSLGNSFYGYTF. The CDR3 DNA reads as TGTGCCAGCAGCTTAGGAAACAGTTTCTATGGCTACACCTTC.

The J gene is TRBJ1-2, the V gene TRBV7-2, with D perhaps TRBD1 (6 bases). Trimming took 5 bases from V and 7 from J, leaving 14 bases between them. The CDR3 runs to 13 residues. The germline V gene encodes CDR1 SGHTA and CDR2 FQGNSA. The CDR3 here is CASSQDSFGGYTF. In DNA, the CDR3 is TGTGCCAGCAGCCAGGACAGCTTCGGTGGCTACACCTTC.